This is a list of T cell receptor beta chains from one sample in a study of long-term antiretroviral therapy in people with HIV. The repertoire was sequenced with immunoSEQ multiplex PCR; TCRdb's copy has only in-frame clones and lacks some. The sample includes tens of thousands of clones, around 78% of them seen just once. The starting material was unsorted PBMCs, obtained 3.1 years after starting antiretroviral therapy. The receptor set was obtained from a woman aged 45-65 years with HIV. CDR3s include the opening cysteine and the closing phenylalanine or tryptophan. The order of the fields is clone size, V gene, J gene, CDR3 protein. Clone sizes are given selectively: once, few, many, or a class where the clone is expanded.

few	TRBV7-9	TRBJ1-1	CASSFGGRNTEAFF
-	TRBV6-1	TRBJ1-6	CASSENSRYSPLHF
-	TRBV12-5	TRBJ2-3	CASGLPLAGGLGDTQYF
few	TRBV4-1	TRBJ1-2	CASSQPMAPVGYTF
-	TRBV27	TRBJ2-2	CASSLWLGATWLFF
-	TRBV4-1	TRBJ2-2	CASSQGLQGAGELFF
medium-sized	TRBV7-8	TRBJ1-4	CATKQGMGEKLFF
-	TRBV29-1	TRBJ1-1	CSAGARGLNTEAFF
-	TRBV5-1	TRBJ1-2	CASSLAEGNGYTF
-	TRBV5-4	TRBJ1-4	CASSARDRVGEKLFF
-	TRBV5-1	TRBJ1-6	CASSLVGPYNSPLHF